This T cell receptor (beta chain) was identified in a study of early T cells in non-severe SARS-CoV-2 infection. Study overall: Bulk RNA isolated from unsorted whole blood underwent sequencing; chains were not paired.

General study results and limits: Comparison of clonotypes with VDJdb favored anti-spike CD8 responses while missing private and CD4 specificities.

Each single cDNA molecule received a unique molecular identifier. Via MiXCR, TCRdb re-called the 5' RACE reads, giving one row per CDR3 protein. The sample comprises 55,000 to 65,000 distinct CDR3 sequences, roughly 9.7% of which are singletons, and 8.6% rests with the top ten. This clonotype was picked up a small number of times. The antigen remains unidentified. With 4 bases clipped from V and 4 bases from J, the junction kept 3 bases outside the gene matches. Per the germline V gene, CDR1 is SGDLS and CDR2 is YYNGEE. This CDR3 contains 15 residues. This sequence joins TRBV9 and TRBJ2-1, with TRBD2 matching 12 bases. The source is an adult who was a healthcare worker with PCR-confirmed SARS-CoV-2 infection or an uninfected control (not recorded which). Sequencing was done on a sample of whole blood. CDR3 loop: CASSWTSGTYNEQFF. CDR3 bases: TGTGCCAGCAGCTGGACTAGCGGGACATACAATGAGCAGTTCTTC.